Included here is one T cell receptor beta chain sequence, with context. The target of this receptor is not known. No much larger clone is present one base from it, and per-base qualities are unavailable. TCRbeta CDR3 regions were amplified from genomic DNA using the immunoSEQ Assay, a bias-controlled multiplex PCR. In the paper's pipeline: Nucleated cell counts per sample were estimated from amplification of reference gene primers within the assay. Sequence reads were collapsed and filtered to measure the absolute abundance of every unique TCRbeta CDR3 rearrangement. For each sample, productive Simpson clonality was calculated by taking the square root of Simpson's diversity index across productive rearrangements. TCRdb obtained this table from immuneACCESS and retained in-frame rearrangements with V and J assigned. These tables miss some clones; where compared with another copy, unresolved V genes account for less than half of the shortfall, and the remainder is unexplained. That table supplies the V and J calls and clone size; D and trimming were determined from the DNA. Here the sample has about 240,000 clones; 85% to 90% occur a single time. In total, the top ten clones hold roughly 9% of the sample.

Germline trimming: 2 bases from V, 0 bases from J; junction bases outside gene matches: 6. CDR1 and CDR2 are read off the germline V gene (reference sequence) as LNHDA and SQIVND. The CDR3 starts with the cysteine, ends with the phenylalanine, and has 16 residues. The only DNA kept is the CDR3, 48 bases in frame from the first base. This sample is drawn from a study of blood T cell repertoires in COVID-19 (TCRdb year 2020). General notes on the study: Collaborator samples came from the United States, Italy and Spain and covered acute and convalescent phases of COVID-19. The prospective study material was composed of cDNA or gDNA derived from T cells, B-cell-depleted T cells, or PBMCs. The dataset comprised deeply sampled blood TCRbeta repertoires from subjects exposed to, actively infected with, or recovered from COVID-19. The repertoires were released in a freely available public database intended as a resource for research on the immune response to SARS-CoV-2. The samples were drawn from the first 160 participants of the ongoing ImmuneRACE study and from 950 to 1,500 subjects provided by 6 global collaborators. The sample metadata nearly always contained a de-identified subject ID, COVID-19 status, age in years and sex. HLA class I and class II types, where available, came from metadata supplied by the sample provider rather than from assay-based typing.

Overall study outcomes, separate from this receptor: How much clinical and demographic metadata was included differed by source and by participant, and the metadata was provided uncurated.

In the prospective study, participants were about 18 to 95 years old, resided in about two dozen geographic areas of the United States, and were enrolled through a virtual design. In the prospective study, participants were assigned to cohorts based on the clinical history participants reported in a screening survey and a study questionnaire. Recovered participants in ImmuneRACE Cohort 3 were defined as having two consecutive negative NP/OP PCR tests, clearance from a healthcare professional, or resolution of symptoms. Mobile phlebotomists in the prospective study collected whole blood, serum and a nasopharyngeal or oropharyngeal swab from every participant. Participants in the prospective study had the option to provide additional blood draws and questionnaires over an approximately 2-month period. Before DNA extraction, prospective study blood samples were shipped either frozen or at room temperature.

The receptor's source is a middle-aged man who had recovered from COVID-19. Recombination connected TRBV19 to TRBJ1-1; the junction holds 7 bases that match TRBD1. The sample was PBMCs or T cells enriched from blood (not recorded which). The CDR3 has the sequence CASSIRDSGLNTEAFF. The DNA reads TGTGCCAGTAGTATACGGGACAGCGGGTTGAACACTGAAGCTTTCTTT.